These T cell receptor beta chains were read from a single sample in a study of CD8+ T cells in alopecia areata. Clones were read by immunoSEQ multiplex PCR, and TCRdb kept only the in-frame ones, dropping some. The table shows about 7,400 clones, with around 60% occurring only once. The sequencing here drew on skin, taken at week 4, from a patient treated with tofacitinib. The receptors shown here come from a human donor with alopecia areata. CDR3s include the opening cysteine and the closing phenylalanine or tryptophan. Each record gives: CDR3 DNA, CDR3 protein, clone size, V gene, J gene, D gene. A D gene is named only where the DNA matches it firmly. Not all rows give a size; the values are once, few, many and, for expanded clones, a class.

cdr3_nt: TGTGCCAGCAGCGTAGCCCCAAGTAACACTGAAGCTTTCTTT
cdr3_aa: CASSVAPSNTEAFF
clone_size: .
v_call: TRBV9
j_call: TRBJ1-1
d_call: .

cdr3_nt: TGTGCCAGTAGTATACAGGCCGGGTACAATGAGCAGTTCTTC
cdr3_aa: CASSIQAGYNEQFF
clone_size: .
v_call: TRBV19
j_call: TRBJ2-1
d_call: .

cdr3_nt: TGTGCCAGCAGGCAACAGGGATCAGATACGCAGTATTTT
cdr3_aa: CASRQQGSDTQYF
clone_size: .
v_call: TRBV14
j_call: TRBJ2-3
d_call: .

cdr3_nt: TGTGCCAGCAGTGAAGTTGGACCTAACTATGGCTACACCTTC
cdr3_aa: CASSEVGPNYGYTF
clone_size: .
v_call: TRBV2
j_call: TRBJ1-2
d_call: .

cdr3_nt: TGTGCCAGTAGCCGACTAGCGGGAGGGTCCTACAATGAGCAGTTCTTC
cdr3_aa: CASSRLAGGSYNEQFF
clone_size: .
v_call: TRBV19
j_call: TRBJ2-1
d_call: TRBD2

cdr3_nt: TGTGCCAGCAGCATTGGGACAGAAAAACTGTACTTC
cdr3_aa: CASSIGTEKLYF
clone_size: .
v_call: TRBV11-2
j_call: TRBJ2-7
d_call: TRBD1

cdr3_nt: TGTGCCCTCGCGGGAGGGGGCCCCTACAATGAGCAGTTCTTC
cdr3_aa: CALAGGGPYNEQFF
clone_size: .
v_call: TRBV28
j_call: TRBJ2-1
d_call: TRBD2

cdr3_nt: TGCGCCAGCAGTCAGGACTACGAGCAGTACTTC
cdr3_aa: CASSQDYEQYF
clone_size: few
v_call: TRBV5-1
j_call: TRBJ2-7
d_call: .

cdr3_nt: TGTGCCAGCAGCTTAGTGGCAGTCGGAAACACCATATATTTT
cdr3_aa: CASSLVAVGNTIYF
clone_size: few
v_call: TRBV7-2
j_call: TRBJ1-3
d_call: .

cdr3_nt: TGTGCCAGCAGCTCAGCCCGGTCAGAGACCCAGTACTTC
cdr3_aa: CASSSARSETQYF
clone_size: .
v_call: TRBV5-4
j_call: TRBJ2-5
d_call: .

cdr3_nt: TGTGCCAGCTCACCAACCAGGGGGCTGGGCTACACCTTC
cdr3_aa: CASSPTRGLGYTF
clone_size: few
v_call: TRBV18
j_call: TRBJ1-2
d_call: TRBD1

cdr3_nt: TGTGCCATCAGGCGGGAGGGGGGCAGGAATGTTTACGAGCAGTACTTC
cdr3_aa: CAIRREGGRNVYEQYF
clone_size: few
v_call: TRBV10-3
j_call: TRBJ2-7
d_call: TRBD2

cdr3_nt: TGTGCCAGCAGCTTAGAGGTAGCGGGGCTCCACTACGAGCAGTACTTC
cdr3_aa: CASSLEVAGLHYEQYF
clone_size: medium-sized
v_call: TRBV7-9
j_call: TRBJ2-7
d_call: TRBD2

cdr3_nt: TGCGCCAGCAGCTTGCCTAGTAACACCGGGGAGCTGTTTTTT
cdr3_aa: CASSLPSNTGELFF
clone_size: .
v_call: TRBV5-1
j_call: TRBJ2-2
d_call: .

cdr3_nt: TGTGCCAGCAGCTCACAGGGACTAGCGGGTTCCGAGCAGTACTTC
cdr3_aa: CASSSQGLAGSEQYF
clone_size: .
v_call: TRBV5-4
j_call: TRBJ2-7
d_call: TRBD2

cdr3_nt: TGCGCCAGCAACCCCCAGGCAGGGCTCCCCTACGAGCAGTACTTC
cdr3_aa: CASNPQAGLPYEQYF
clone_size: .
v_call: TRBV23-1
j_call: TRBJ2-7
d_call: .

cdr3_nt: TGCGCCAGCAGCCCAACCATTGGTGCGGTGAATGAAAAACTGTTTTTT
cdr3_aa: CASSPTIGAVNEKLFF
clone_size: .
v_call: TRBV5-1
j_call: TRBJ1-4
d_call: .

cdr3_nt: TGTGCCAGCAGTTTAAGAGGAGCGGGATACACAGATACGCAGTATTTT
cdr3_aa: CASSLRGAGYTDTQYF
clone_size: .
v_call: TRBV27
j_call: TRBJ2-3
d_call: TRBD2

cdr3_nt: TGCGCCAGCAGCCATAGCGGGAGTGAGCAGTTCTTC
cdr3_aa: CASSHSGSEQFF
clone_size: .
v_call: TRBV5-1
j_call: TRBJ2-1
d_call: TRBD2

cdr3_nt: TGTGCCAGCAGCGTAGGGGTTAGCCTGATCGGGGAGCTGTTTTTT
cdr3_aa: CASSVGVSLIGELFF
clone_size: .
v_call: TRBV9
j_call: TRBJ2-2
d_call: .

cdr3_nt: TGCGCCAGCAGCCAAGATTGGGCGGCCAGCTCCTACGAGCAGTACTTC
cdr3_aa: CASSQDWAASSYEQYF
clone_size: .
v_call: TRBV4-1
j_call: TRBJ2-7
d_call: .

cdr3_nt: TGTGCCAGTGGAGTCAATGAGCAGTTCTTC
cdr3_aa: CASGVNEQFF
clone_size: .
v_call: TRBV19
j_call: TRBJ2-1
d_call: .

cdr3_nt: TGTGCCAGCAGCTCGCAGGAAGCGGGGTCGTTCAATGAGCAGTTCTTC
cdr3_aa: CASSSQEAGSFNEQFF
clone_size: .
v_call: TRBV5-4
j_call: TRBJ2-1
d_call: TRBD2

cdr3_nt: TGCGCCATCACCAATAGGACTAACTCTGGAAACACCATATATTTT
cdr3_aa: CAITNRTNSGNTIYF
clone_size: .
v_call: TRBV10-1
j_call: TRBJ1-3
d_call: .

cdr3_nt: .
cdr3_aa: CASSHAFPGSCFF
clone_size: .
v_call: TRBV23-1
j_call: TRBJ2-2
d_call: .

cdr3_nt: TGTGCCAGCAGTCTTAGCTTAGCTCAAGAGACCCAGTACTTC
cdr3_aa: CASSLSLAQETQYF
clone_size: few
v_call: TRBV5-5
j_call: TRBJ2-5
d_call: .

cdr3_nt: TGTGCCAGCAGCGTAGGAACGACAGGGCCCTTCTATGGCTACACCTTC
cdr3_aa: CASSVGTTGPFYGYTF
clone_size: .
v_call: TRBV9
j_call: TRBJ1-2
d_call: TRBD1

cdr3_nt: TGTGCCAGCAGCTACAAAGAGACCCAGTACTTC
cdr3_aa: CASSYKETQYF
clone_size: .
v_call: TRBV2
j_call: TRBJ2-5
d_call: .

cdr3_nt: TGCGCCAGCAGTCGGGACAGGGAGGTCGGGGAGCTGTTTTTT
cdr3_aa: CASSRDREVGELFF
clone_size: .
v_call: TRBV4-3
j_call: TRBJ2-2
d_call: TRBD1

cdr3_nt: TGTGCCAGCAGTGGGTTGGGTTTTCAGGGATCTCAGCCCCAGCATTTT
cdr3_aa: CASSGLGFQGSQPQHF
clone_size: .
v_call: TRBV2
j_call: TRBJ1-5
d_call: .

cdr3_nt: TGCAGCGTTGGCTTGGCAGCTTATGGCTACACCTTC
cdr3_aa: CSVGLAAYGYTF
clone_size: .
v_call: TRBV29-1
j_call: TRBJ1-2
d_call: .

cdr3_nt: TGTGCCAGCAGCCCGGAGGGGGTTTCCTACAATGAGCAGTTCTTC
cdr3_aa: CASSPEGVSYNEQFF
clone_size: .
v_call: TRBV9
j_call: TRBJ2-1
d_call: .

cdr3_nt: TGTGCCAGCAGGAGGACGGGAGGGCTACATACGCAGTATTTT
cdr3_aa: CASRRTGGLHTQYF
clone_size: few
v_call: TRBV27
j_call: TRBJ2-3
d_call: TRBD2

cdr3_nt: TGTGCCAGTAGTATGCGAACAGCCTTCTACAATGAGCAGTTCTTC
cdr3_aa: CASSMRTAFYNEQFF
clone_size: .
v_call: TRBV19
j_call: TRBJ2-1
d_call: .

cdr3_nt: TGCGCCAGCAGCCAAGATCTCCAGCGGGGCACAGATACGCAGTATTTT
cdr3_aa: CASSQDLQRGTDTQYF
clone_size: few
v_call: TRBV5-4
j_call: TRBJ2-3
d_call: .

cdr3_nt: TGTGCCAGCAGTGAATTCGACAGGGTGATTGGGAATGAAAAACTGTTTTTT
cdr3_aa: CASSEFDRVIGNEKLFF
clone_size: .
v_call: TRBV6-1
j_call: TRBJ1-4
d_call: TRBD1

cdr3_nt: TGCGCCAGCAGACAGGACAGTACGAGGACTGAAGCTTTCTTT
cdr3_aa: CASRQDSTRTEAFF
clone_size: .
v_call: TRBV5-1
j_call: TRBJ1-1
d_call: .

cdr3_nt: TGCAGTGCTAGAAAGGACGAGACCCAGTACTTC
cdr3_aa: CSARKDETQYF
clone_size: .
v_call: TRBV20-1
j_call: TRBJ2-5
d_call: .

cdr3_nt: TGTGCCAGCAGCCCATCCGGGACTAGCGTTAGATCTAATGAGCAGTTCTTC
cdr3_aa: CASSPSGTSVRSNEQFF
clone_size: .
v_call: TRBV7-8
j_call: TRBJ2-1
d_call: TRBD2

cdr3_nt: TGCGCCAGCAGCTTGGTTTACAGGACCCCTGTTATTAACTATGGCTACACCTTC
cdr3_aa: CASSLVYRTPVINYGYTF
clone_size: .
v_call: TRBV5-1
j_call: TRBJ1-2
d_call: .

cdr3_nt: TGTGCCAGCAGCCGGACCCACCCCAAGCAGTACTTC
cdr3_aa: CASSRTHPKQYF
clone_size: few
v_call: TRBV6-8
j_call: TRBJ2-7
d_call: .

cdr3_nt: TGTGCCAGCAGCTTACCCGGGACTAGGGGCTACAATGAGCAGTTCTTC
cdr3_aa: CASSLPGTRGYNEQFF
clone_size: few
v_call: TRBV5-4
j_call: TRBJ2-1
d_call: TRBD2

cdr3_nt: TGCACCAGCAGCCACCCCGAGCTAGCGGGGGCGACGTCCTACGAGCAGTACTTC
cdr3_aa: CTSSHPELAGATSYEQYF
clone_size: .
v_call: TRBV1
j_call: TRBJ2-7
d_call: .

cdr3_nt: TGTGCCAGCAGCGTAGTGGGGAGTGGAGAGACCCAGTACTTC
cdr3_aa: CASSVVGSGETQYF
clone_size: .
v_call: TRBV9
j_call: TRBJ2-5
d_call: .

cdr3_nt: TGTGCCAGCAGTTTGGACAGGGGGTCACCCCAGCATTTT
cdr3_aa: CASSLDRGSPQHF
clone_size: .
v_call: TRBV6-1
j_call: TRBJ1-5
d_call: TRBD1

cdr3_nt: TGCGCCAGCAGCTTGGATACCTACGAGCAGTACTTC
cdr3_aa: CASSLDTYEQYF
clone_size: few
v_call: TRBV5-1
j_call: TRBJ2-7
d_call: .

cdr3_nt: TGTGCCAGCACCAAACTCTCCGGGACTCCCGAGCAGTACTTC
cdr3_aa: CASTKLSGTPEQYF
clone_size: .
v_call: TRBV6-1
j_call: TRBJ2-7
d_call: .

cdr3_nt: TGTGCCAGCGGTCGGGGACCTTATGGCTACACCTTC
cdr3_aa: CASGRGPYGYTF
clone_size: few
v_call: TRBV6-1
j_call: TRBJ1-2
d_call: .

cdr3_nt: TGTGCCAGCAGCCCGGCCGGGTTGAGGCATGGCTACACCTTC
cdr3_aa: CASSPAGLRHGYTF
clone_size: few
v_call: TRBV7-2
j_call: TRBJ1-2
d_call: .

cdr3_nt: TGTGCCAGCAGCCAAAGACAGGGGGATGATCAGCCCCAGCATTTT
cdr3_aa: CASSQRQGDDQPQHF
clone_size: few
v_call: TRBV4-2
j_call: TRBJ1-5
d_call: TRBD1

cdr3_nt: TGCGCCAGCAGCTTGGGAGGGGCCTATGGCTACACCTTC
cdr3_aa: CASSLGGAYGYTF
clone_size: .
v_call: TRBV5-1
j_call: TRBJ1-2
d_call: .

cdr3_nt: TGTGCCAGTAGAGACCCTCCCCGCGGGAATGAGCAGTTCTTC
cdr3_aa: CASRDPPRGNEQFF
clone_size: .
v_call: TRBV19
j_call: TRBJ2-1
d_call: .

cdr3_nt: TGTGCCAGCAGCCCGCCCCTCCGGACCCAGTACTTC
cdr3_aa: CASSPPLRTQYF
clone_size: .
v_call: TRBV7-6
j_call: TRBJ2-5
d_call: .

cdr3_nt: TGCGCCAGCAGCCAAGATCCCCCGGCTAATGAAAAACTGTTTTTT
cdr3_aa: CASSQDPPANEKLFF
clone_size: few
v_call: TRBV4-3
j_call: TRBJ1-4
d_call: .

cdr3_nt: TGTGCCAGCATCTCGTCCTACGAGCAGTACTTC
cdr3_aa: CASISSYEQYF
clone_size: .
v_call: TRBV7-9
j_call: TRBJ2-7
d_call: .

cdr3_nt: TGTGCCAGCGAAGTCCTCCCTAACACAGATACGCAGTATTTT
cdr3_aa: CASEVLPNTDTQYF
clone_size: .
v_call: TRBV7-6
j_call: TRBJ2-3
d_call: .

cdr3_nt: TGTGCCACCAGCAGAGATCCGACTAGCGGCAGCGAGACCCAGTACTTC
cdr3_aa: CATSRDPTSGSETQYF
clone_size: .
v_call: TRBV15
j_call: TRBJ2-5
d_call: TRBD2